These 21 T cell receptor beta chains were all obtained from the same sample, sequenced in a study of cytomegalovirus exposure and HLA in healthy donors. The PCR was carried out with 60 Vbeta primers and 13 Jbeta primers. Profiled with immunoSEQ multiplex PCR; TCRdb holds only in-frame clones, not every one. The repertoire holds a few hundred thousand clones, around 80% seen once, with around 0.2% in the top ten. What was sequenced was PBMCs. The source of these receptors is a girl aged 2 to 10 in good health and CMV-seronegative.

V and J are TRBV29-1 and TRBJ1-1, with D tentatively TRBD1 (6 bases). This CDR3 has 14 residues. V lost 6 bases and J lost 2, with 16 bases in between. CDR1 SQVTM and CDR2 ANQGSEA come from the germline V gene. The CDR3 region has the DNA TGCAGCGTCAGAAGCAGGGGCGGAAACACTGAAGCTTTCTTT. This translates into CSVRSRGGNTEAFF.

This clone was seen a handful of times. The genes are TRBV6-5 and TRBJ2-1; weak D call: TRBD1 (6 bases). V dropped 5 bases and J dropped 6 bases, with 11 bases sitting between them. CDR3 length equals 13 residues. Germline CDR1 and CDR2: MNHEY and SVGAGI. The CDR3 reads CASSLKGVNEQFF. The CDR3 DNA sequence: TGTGCCAGCAGTCTGAAGGGGGTCAATGAGCAGTTCTTC.

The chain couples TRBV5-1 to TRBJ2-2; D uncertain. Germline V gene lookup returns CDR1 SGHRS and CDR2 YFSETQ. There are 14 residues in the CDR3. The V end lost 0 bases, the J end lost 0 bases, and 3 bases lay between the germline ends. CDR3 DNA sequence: TGCGCCAGCAGCTTGGCGTCGAACACCGGGGAGCTGTTTTTT. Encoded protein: CASSLASNTGELFF. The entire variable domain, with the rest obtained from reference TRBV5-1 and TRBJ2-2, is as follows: KAGVTQTPRYLIKTRGQQVTLSCSPISGHRSVSWYQQTPGQGLQFLFEYFSETQRNKGNFPGRFSGRQFSNSRSEMNVSTLELGDSALYLCASSLASNTGELFFGEGSRLTVL.

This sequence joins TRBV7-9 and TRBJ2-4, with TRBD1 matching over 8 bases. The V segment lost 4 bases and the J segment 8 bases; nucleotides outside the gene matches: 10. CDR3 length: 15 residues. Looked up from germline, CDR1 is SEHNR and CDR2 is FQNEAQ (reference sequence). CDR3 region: CASSSRDRRGDIQYF. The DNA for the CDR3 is TGTGCCAGCAGCTCCCGGGACAGGCGGGGAGACATTCAGTACTTC. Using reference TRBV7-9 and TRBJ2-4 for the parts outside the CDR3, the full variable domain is DTGVSQNPRHKITKRGQNVTFRCDPISEHNRLYWYRQTLGQGPEFLTYFQNEAQLEKSRLLSDRFSAERPKGSFSTLEIQRTEQGDSAMYLCASSSRDRRGDIQYFGAGTRLSVL.

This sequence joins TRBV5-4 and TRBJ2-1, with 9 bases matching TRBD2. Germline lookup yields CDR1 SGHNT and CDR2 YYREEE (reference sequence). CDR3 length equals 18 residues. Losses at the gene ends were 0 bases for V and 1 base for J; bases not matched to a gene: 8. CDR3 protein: CASSLVAEAGGSYNEQFF. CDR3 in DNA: TGTGCCAGCAGCTTGGTGGCAGAAGCGGGGGGATCCTACAATGAGCAGTTCTTC.

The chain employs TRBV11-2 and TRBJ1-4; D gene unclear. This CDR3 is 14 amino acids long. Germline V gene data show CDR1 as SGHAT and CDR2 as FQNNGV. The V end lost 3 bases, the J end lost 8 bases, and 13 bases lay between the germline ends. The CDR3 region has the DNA TGTGCCAGCAGCTTTGGACTTGTTGACGAAAAACTGTTTTTT. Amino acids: CASSFGLVDEKLFF.

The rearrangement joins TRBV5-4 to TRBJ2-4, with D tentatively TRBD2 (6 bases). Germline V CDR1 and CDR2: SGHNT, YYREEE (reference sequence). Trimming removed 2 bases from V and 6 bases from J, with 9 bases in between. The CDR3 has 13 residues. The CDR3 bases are TGTGCCAGCAGCTTCCCCGGGGGAAACATTCAGTACTTC. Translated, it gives CASSFPGGNIQYF.

The CDR3 loop reads CASRVGQGYEQYF. The CDR3 nucleotides are TGCGCCAGCAGAGTGGGACAGGGCTACGAGCAGTACTTC. The chain employs TRBV5-1 and TRBJ2-7, with 9 bases fitting TRBD1. V lost 5 bases, J lost 3 bases, and 3 bases stayed unmatched. This CDR3 is built from 13 residues. Looked up from germline, CDR1 is SGHRS and CDR2 is YFSETQ. Looking up the rest from reference TRBV5-1 and TRBJ2-7 gives the full variable domain: KAGVTQTPRYLIKTRGQQVTLSCSPISGHRSVSWYQQTPGQGLQFLFEYFSETQRNKGNFPGRFSGRQFSNSRSEMNVSTLELGDSALYLCASRVGQGYEQYFGPGTRLTVT.

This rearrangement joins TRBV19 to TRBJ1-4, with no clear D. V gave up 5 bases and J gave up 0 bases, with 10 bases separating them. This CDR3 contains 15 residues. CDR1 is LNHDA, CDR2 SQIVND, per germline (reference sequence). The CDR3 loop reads CASSFHSATNEKLFF. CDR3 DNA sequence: TGTGCCAGTAGTTTTCACTCGGCAACTAATGAAAAACTGTTTTTT.

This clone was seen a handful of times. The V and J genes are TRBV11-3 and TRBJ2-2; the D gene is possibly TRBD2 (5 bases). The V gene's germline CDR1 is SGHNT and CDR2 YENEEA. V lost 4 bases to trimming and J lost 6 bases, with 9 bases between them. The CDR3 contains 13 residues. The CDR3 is CASSSLVAGELFF. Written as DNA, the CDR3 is TGTGCCAGCAGCTCACTAGTCGCCGGGGAGCTGTTTTTT. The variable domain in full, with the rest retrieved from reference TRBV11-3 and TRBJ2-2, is EAGVVQSPRYKIIEKKQPVAFWCNPISGHNTLYWYLQNLGQGPELLIRYENEEAVDDSQLPKDRFSAERLKGVDSTLKIQPAELGDSAVYLCASSSLVAGELFFGEGSRLTVL.

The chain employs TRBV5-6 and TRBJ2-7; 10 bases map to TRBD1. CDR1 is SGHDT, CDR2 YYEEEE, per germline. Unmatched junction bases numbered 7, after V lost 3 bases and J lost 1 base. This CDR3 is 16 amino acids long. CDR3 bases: TGTGCCAGCAGCTGGGGTTCGGGACAGGGGTCCTACGAGCAGTACTTC. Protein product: CASSWGSGQGSYEQYF.

The CDR3 spells CATSNRLGGQSSYEQYF. Here the CDR3 DNA reads TGTGCCACCAGCAATCGATTGGGAGGGCAGAGCTCCTACGAGCAGTACTTC. The rearrangement links TRBV15 to TRBJ2-7; 7 bases agree with TRBD2. This CDR3 contains 17 residues. Germline V gene lookup returns CDR1 LNHNV and CDR2 YYDKDF (reference sequence). V was pared by 4 bases and J by 0 bases, with 12 bases of the junction left unmatched.

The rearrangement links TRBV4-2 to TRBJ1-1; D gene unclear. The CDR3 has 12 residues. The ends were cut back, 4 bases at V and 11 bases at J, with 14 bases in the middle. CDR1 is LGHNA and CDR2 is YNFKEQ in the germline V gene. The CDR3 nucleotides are TGTGCCAGCAGCCCAGCCCGGGAGGCGGCTTTCTTT. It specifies CASSPAREAAFF.

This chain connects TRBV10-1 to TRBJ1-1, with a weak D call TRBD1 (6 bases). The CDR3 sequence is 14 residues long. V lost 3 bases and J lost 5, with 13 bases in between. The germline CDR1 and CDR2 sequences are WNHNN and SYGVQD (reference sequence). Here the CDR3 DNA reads TGCGCCAGCAGTGAAAACCCTGGACAGACTGAAGCTTTCTTT. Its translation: CASSENPGQTEAFF.

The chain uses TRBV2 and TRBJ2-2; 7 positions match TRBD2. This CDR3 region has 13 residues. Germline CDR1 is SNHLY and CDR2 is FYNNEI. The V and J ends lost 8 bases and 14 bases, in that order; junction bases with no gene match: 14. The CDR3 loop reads CASGRASGGNLFF. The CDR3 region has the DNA TGTGCCAGCGGACGGGCTAGCGGCGGAAACCTGTTTTTT.

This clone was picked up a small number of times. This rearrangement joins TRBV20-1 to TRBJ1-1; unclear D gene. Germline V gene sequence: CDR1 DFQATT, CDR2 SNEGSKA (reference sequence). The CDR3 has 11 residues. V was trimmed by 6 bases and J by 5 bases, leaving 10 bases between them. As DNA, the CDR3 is TGCAGTGCCAAGCCCGGGACTGAAGCTTTCTTT. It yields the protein CSAKPGTEAFF.

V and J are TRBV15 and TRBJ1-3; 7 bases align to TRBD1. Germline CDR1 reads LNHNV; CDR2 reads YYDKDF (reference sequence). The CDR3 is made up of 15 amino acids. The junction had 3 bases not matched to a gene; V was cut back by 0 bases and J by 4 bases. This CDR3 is CATSRDKGAGNTIYF. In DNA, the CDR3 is TGTGCCACCAGCAGAGATAAGGGGGCAGGAAACACCATATATTTT.

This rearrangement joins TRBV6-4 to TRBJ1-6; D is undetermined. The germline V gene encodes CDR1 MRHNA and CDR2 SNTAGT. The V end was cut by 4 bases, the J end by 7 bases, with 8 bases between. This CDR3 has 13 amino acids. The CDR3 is CASSVGINSPLHF. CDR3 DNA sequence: TGTGCCAGCAGTGTCGGGATCAATTCACCCCTCCACTTT.

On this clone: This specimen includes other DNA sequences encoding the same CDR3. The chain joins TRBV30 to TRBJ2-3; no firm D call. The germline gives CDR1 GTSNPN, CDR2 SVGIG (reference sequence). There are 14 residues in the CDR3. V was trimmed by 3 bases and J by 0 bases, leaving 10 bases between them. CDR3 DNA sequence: TGTGCCTGGAGACGGAGCCCTAGCACAGATACGCAGTATTTT. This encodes CAWRRSPSTDTQYF.

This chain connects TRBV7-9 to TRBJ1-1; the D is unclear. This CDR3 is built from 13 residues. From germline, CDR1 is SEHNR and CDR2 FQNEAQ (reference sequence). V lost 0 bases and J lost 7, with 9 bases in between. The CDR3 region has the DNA TGTGCCAGCAGCTTAGCCCTTGTCGGTGAAGCTTTCTTT. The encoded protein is CASSLALVGEAFF.

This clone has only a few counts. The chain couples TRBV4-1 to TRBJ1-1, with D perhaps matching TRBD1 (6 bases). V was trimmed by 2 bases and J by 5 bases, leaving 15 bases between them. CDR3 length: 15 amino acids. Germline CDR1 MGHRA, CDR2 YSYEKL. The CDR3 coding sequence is TGCGCCAGCAGCCAAATTAGGCAGGGGTGGACTGAAGCTTTCTTT. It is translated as CASSQIRQGWTEAFF.